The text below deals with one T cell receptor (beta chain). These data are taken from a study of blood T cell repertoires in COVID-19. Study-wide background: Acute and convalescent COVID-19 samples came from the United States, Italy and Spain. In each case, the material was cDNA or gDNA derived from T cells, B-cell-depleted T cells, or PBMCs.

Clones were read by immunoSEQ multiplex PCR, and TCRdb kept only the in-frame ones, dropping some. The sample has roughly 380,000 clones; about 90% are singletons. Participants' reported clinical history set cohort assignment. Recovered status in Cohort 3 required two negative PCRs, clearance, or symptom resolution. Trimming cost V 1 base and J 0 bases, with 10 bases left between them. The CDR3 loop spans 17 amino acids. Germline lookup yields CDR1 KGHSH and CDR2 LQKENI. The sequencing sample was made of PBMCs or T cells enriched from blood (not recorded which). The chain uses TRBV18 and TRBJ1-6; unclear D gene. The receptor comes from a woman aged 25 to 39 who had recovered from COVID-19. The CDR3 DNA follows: TGTGCCAGCTCACCACTCTCTATGAGCTCCTATAATTCACCCCTCCACTTT. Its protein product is CASSPLSMSSYNSPLHF. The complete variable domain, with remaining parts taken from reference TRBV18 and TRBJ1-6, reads NAGVMQNPRHLVRRRGQEARLRCSPMKGHSHVYWYRQLPEEGLKFMVYLQKENIIDESGMPKERFSAEFPKEGPSILRIQQVVRGDSAAYFCASSPLSMSSYNSPLHFGNGTRLTVT.